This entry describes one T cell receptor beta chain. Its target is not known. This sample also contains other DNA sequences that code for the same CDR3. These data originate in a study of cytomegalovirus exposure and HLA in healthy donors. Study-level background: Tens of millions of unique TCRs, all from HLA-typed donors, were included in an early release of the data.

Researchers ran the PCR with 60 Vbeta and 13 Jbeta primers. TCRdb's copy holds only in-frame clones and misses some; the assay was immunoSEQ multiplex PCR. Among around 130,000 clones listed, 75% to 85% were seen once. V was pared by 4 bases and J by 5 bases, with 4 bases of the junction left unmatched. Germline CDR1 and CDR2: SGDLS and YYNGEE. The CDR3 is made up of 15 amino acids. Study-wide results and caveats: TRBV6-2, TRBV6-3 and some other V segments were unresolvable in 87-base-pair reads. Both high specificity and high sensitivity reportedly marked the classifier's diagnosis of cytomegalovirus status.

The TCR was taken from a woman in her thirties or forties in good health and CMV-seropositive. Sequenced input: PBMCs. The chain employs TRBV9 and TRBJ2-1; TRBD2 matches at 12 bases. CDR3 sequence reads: CASSPSGRADNEQFF. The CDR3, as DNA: TGTGCCAGCAGCCCTAGCGGGAGGGCCGACAATGAGCAGTTCTTC.